The rows below give T cell receptor delta chains drawn from one sample of a study of gamma-delta T cells after stem cell transplantation. TCRdb reanalyzed the RT-PCR reads using CATT. The table shows some 14,000 delta-chain clones, with 9% to 9.5% occurring only once. Sequenced material: gamma-delta T cells. These receptors originate from a human donor. It is not recorded whose cells these are; they may come from a transplant donor. The CDR3 runs from the conserved cysteine through the conserved F or W. Each record gives: CDR3 length, V gene, clone size, J gene, D gene, CDR3 DNA, CDR3 protein. A D gene is named only where the DNA matches it firmly. The size field is filled for only some rows; it gives once, few, many or a size class.

>20|TRDV2|.|TRDJ1|.
TGCGCCTGTGACACCGTTCGTAGGCGACTGGAGACGCTAATTGACGATACACTCATCTTT
CACDTVRRRLETLIDDTLIF
>20|TRDV2|.|TRDJ1|.
TGTGCCTGTGACACCGTTCCTTGCCACTTGGAATCGGAAAATGGCGATACACTCATCTTT
CACDTVPCHLESENGDTLIF
>15|TRDV3|many|TRDJ1|TRDD2
TGTGCCTTTTCACTCCTTCCTCTGTACAACTATACACTCATCTTT
CAFSLLPLYNYTLIF
>23|TRDV1|few|TRDJ2|.
TGTGCTCTTGGGAAGGGGATCCTAAGGAAATACGGGGGGAGACTGGACTTGACAGCACAACTCTTCTTT
CALGKGILRKYGGRLDLTAQLFF
>18|TRDV2|.|TRDJ1|TRDD3
TGTGCCTGTGACCTCGTCTGGGGGCAACGCAACTCTTCAGATCAACTCATCTTT
CACDLVWGQRNSSDQLIF
>19|TRDV2|few|TRDJ1|.
TGTGCCTGTGACCGAAGAAGACTGGAGGATACTGGCTACACCGATAAACTCATCTTT
CACDRRRLEDTGYTDKLIF
>14|TRDV2|.|TRDJ1|.
TGTGCCTGTGACAGATGGGGGGACGGGAAGGGGCTTATCTTT
CACDRWGDGKGLIF
>21|TRDV2|.|TRDJ1|.
TGTGCCTGTGACACCGTTGAGTACAACCTGCTTACTGGTGGACTCACCGATAAACTCATCTTT
CACDTVEYNLLTGGLTDKLIF
>17|TRDV1|medium-sized|TRDJ1|TRDD3
TGTGCTCTTGGGTCGCCCCGTTCCTCGTACTGGGGAAATAAACTCATCTTT
CALGSPRSSYWGNKLIF
>19|TRDV2|medium-sized|TRDJ2|.
TGTGCCTGTGACCGCATTCCTACCCGGGGGATGGATTTGACAGCACAACTCTTCTTT
CACDRIPTRGMDLTAQLFF
>16|TRDV2|.|TRDJ1|.
TGTGCCTGTGACACCCTTAGGGGCTCGGACACCTATAAACTCATCTTT
CACDTLRGSDTYKLIF
>14|TRDV1|.|TRDJ2|TRDD3
TGTGCTCTTAGACGATGGGGGATAACAGCAAAACTCTTCTTT
CALRRWGITAKLFF
>14|TRDV2|.|TRDJ1|TRDD3
TGTGCCTGTGACAGATTGGGGGACGGGAAGGCACTCATCTTT
CACDRLGDGKALIF
>15|TRDV2|many|TRDJ1|.
TGTGCCTGTGATGGAAGGGCCCCGAGCAGCGATAAACTCATCTTT
CACDGRAPSSDKLIF
>21|TRDV2|.|TRDJ2|.
TGTGCCTGTGACCCTGTGCTGATCTGGGTGTATCGGGGAGCTTTGACCGCACAACTCTTCTTT
CACDPVLIWVYRGALTAQLFF
>20|TRDV2|few|TRDJ1|TRDD3
TGTGCCTGTGACCCGGTTTTGGGGGATACGGTGTCTAATTACACCGATACACTCATCTTT
CACDPVLGDTVSNYTDTLIF
>19|TRDV2|once|TRDJ1|.
TGTGCCTGTGACAGCAGTACTACCCCGGAGAGGGATTTGACAGCGAAACTCATCTTT
CACDSSTTPERDLTAKLIF
>15|TRDV2|medium-sized|TRDJ1|.
TGTGCCTGTGATGGAATGGCCCCGAGCATCGATAAACTCATCTTT
CACDGMAPSIDKLIF